The sequence of this TCR beta chain was determined in a study of cytomegalovirus exposure and HLA in healthy donors. Regarding the study as a whole: Both high specificity and high sensitivity reportedly marked the classifier's diagnosis of cytomegalovirus status.

The germline gives CDR1 MGHRA, CDR2 YSYEKL. The length of the CDR3 is 15 residues. V dropped 0 bases and J dropped 0 bases, with 8 bases sitting between them. Concerning this clone itself: The target antigen is unknown.

The PCR was carried out with 60 Vbeta primers and 13 Jbeta primers. Assay used: immunoSEQ multiplex PCR; TCRdb lists only in-frame clones, some missing. The sample has about 99,000 clones, under 80% seen once; the top ten hold about a tenth. The rearrangement uses TRBV4-1 and TRBJ1-2; the D gene is possibly TRBD1 (6 bases). Sequencing was carried out using PBMCs. This receptor was identified in a woman between 18 and 29 years old in good health and CMV-seropositive. CDR3 region: CASSQEAGANYGYTF. CDR3 bases: TGCGCCAGCAGCCAAGAGGCAGGGGCTAACTATGGCTACACCTTC.